The following is a T cell receptor beta chain sequence with its context. Authors' data handling: Reference gene primer amplification gave nucleated cell count estimates. This table comes from immunoSEQ multiplex PCR, and its TCRdb copy is limited to in-frame clones, with some not included. Clone size and V and J calls were adopted from that table, with D and trimming inferred from the DNA. Among approximately 670,000 clones listed, approximately 90% were seen once. This sample was taken from a study of blood T cell repertoires in COVID-19. With 3 bases clipped from V and 10 bases from J, the junction kept 5 bases outside the gene matches. CDR3 length equals 13 residues. From germline, CDR1 is DFQATT and CDR2 SNEGSKA (reference sequence).

This TCR derives from a woman aged 18-29 years with acute or convalescent COVID-19. Specimen: peripheral blood. This chain uses TRBV20-1 with TRBJ1-6; 8 bases fit TRBD1. In DNA form, the CDR3 reads TGCAGTGCTAGTCAGACAGGGGACTCACCCCTCCACTTT. Amino acid sequence: CSASQTGDSPLHF.